This T cell receptor beta chain was recovered during a study of shared clonotypes between healthy human individuals. Data came from immunoSEQ multiplex PCR; TCRdb stores just in-frame clones and leaves some out. The sample has some 1 million clones; roughly 80% are singletons. Findings of the study overall: Naive subsets generally had larger estimated richness than memory subsets. Clonotype sharing among the donors was expected to vary with sequencing depth.

This clone was found a few times. Its antigen is undetermined. V shed 5 bases, J shed 4 bases, and the junction held 5 bases outside the gene matches. The CDR3 is made up of 14 amino acids. Germline V gene sequence: CDR1 SNHLY, CDR2 FYNNEI. This receptor was obtained from a man aged 18 to 29 in good health. V usage is TRBV2 and J usage is TRBJ1-2; 9 nucleotides align to TRBD1. The sequenced sample consisted of memory CD4+ T cells sorted from blood. Stated subset: CD45RA-negative fraction. This CDR3 reads CASSMGTGSYGYTF. The CDR3 DNA sequence: TGTGCCAGCAGTATGGGGACAGGGTCCTATGGCTACACCTTC.